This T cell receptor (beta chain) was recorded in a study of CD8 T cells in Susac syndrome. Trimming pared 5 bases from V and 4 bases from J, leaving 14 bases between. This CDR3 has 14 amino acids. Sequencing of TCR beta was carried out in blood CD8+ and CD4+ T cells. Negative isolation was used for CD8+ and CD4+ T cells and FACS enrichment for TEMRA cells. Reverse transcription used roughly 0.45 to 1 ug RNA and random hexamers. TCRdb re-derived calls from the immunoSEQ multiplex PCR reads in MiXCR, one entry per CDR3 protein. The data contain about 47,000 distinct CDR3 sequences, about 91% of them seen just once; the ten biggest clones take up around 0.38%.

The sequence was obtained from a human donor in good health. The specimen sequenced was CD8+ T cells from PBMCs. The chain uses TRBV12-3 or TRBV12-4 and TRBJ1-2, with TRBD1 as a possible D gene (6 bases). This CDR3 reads CASSPEGGGYGYTF. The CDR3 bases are TGTGCCAGCAGTCCCGAGGGGGGGGGCTATGGCTACACCTTC.